Sequencing of this T cell receptor (beta chain) was carried out in a study of PD-L1 blockade in urothelial cancer. Profiled with immunoSEQ multiplex PCR; TCRdb holds only in-frame clones, not every one. The repertoire has about 72,000 clones, roughly 90% of them found once; the top ten carry 4.5%. Time point specified: pretreatment peripheral blood. There were between 1 and 8 samples from each patient, taken pretreatment and on-treatment. Trimming took 1 base from V and 6 from J, leaving 10 bases between them. The CDR3 length is 13 residues. Germline-derived CDR1 and CDR2 are WNHNN and SYGVQD (reference sequence). This clone was seen only once.

The input for sequencing was PBMCs, taken around atezolizumab (anti-PD-L1) treatment. This clonotype was sampled from a man in his 70s with urothelial cancer. The chain uses TRBV10-1 and TRBJ2-7; D may be TRBD2 (6 bases). CDR3 bases: TGCGCCAGCAGTGAGTTACGGGGGAGCGAGCAGTACTTC. Residues: CASSELRGSEQYF.